Listed below are T cell receptor beta chains from one sample, sequenced in a study of blood T cell repertoires in COVID-19. Clones were sequenced by immunoSEQ multiplex PCR, and TCRdb holds only the in-frame ones, with some missing. The sample consists of more than 65,000 clones, around three quarters of them appearing once. The sequenced material came from peripheral blood. The receptors were sampled from a woman in her 70s with acute or convalescent COVID-19. CDR3s include the opening cysteine and the closing phenylalanine or tryptophan. A D gene is named only where the DNA matches it firmly. Where a row states a size, it is once, few, many or the class of an expanded clone; other rows omit it.

CDR3 length	D gene	clone size	J gene	V gene	CDR3 DNA	CDR3 protein
16	TRBD1	-	TRBJ2-2	TRBV7-9	TGTGCCAGCAGCTTCTCGACAGGGGGGAGGACCGGGGAGCTGTTTTTT	CASSFSTGGRTGELFF
14	-	-	TRBJ1-2	TRBV6-1	TGTGCCAGCAGTGAAGCAGGAGGGAACTATGGCTACACCTTC	CASSEAGGNYGYTF
13	-	-	TRBJ2-7	TRBV28	TGTGCCAGCAAGCGTATCCGGGGCTACGAGCAGTACTTC	CASKRIRGYEQYF
15	TRBD1	-	TRBJ2-7	TRBV19	TGTGCCCGTCCGAGGCGGTCAACAGGGGGCAACGAGCAGTACTTC	CARPRRSTGGNEQYF
13	TRBD1	few	TRBJ2-2	TRBV6-5	TGTGCCAGTAGACAGGGGGCGACCGGGGAGCTGTTTTTT	CASRQGATGELFF
13	TRBD1	-	TRBJ1-1	TRBV6-1	TGTGCCAGCAGTGACAGGGGGTTGACTGAAGCTTTCTTT	CASSDRGLTEAFF
16	TRBD1	-	TRBJ1-6	TRBV27	TGTGCCAGTTCTCGCCACCTCAGGGGGGATAATTCACCCCTCCACTTT	CASSRHLRGDNSPLHF
12	-	-	TRBJ2-7	TRBV5-1	TGCGCCAGCAGCTTGGCCGGGGACGAGCAGTACTTC	CASSLAGDEQYF
14	-	few	TRBJ2-2	TRBV25-1	TGTGCCAGCAGCCCAGCGGGCCACACCGGGGAGCTGTTTTTT	CASSPAGHTGELFF
14	TRBD2	-	TRBJ2-1	TRBV29-1	TGCAGCGTTGCCACTAGCGGGAGCAGTGCTGAGCAGTTCTTC	CSVATSGSSAEQFF
18	-	-	TRBJ1-1	TRBV15	TGTGCCACCAGCCCTCTAGGAGAGGGTCGAGTCGGGAACACTGAAGCTTTCTTT	CATSPLGEGRVGNTEAFF
15	TRBD1	-	TRBJ2-1	TRBV11-2	TGTGCCAGCAGCTTAGGACAGGGGGCAGAGAATGAGCAGTTCTTC	CASSLGQGAENEQFF
13	TRBD1	-	TRBJ2-1	TRBV12-3/TRBV12-4	TGTGCCAGCAGCGGACAGGGAAGCAATGAGCAGTTCTTC	CASSGQGSNEQFF
14	-	-	TRBJ2-2	TRBV12-5	TGTGCTAGTGGTTTCCAGGGAGGCACCGGGGAGCTGTTTTTT	CASGFQGGTGELFF
15	-	-	TRBJ1-1	TRBV6-6	TGTGCCAGCAGTTACGATCCAGCAAGAGGGACTGAAGCTTTCTTT	CASSYDPARGTEAFF
16	-	-	TRBJ2-4	TRBV25-1	TGTGCCAGCAGTCCCTTGACGGGGTTCACCAAAAACATTCAGTACTTC	CASSPLTGFTKNIQYF
13	-	-	TRBJ2-1	TRBV9	TGTGCCAGCAGCGTAGAATTTACCGGTGAGCAGTTCTTC	CASSVEFTGEQFF
13	-	-	TRBJ1-1	TRBV29-1	TGCAGCGTTTTAGGAGCAATTAAACATGAAGCTTTCTTT	CSVLGAIKHEAFF
17	-	-	TRBJ1-3	TRBV7-2	TGTGCCAGCAGCCCCCACTTGACAAATTACCCTGGAAACACCATATATTTT	CASSPHLTNYPGNTIYF
16	-	-	TRBJ1-5	TRBV6-2/TRBV6-3	TGTGCCAGCAGCCCCAACCTGGGGGCCCACAATCAGCCCCAGCATTTT	CASSPNLGAHNQPQHF
13	-	-	TRBJ1-1	TRBV6-5	TGTGCCAGCAGTTACACCGGTCGGGCTGAAGCTTTCTTT	CASSYTGRAEAFF
14	TRBD1	-	TRBJ2-2	TRBV7-2	TGTGCCAAAGGGACAGCGTCGAACACCGGGGAGCTGTTTTTT	CAKGTASNTGELFF
18	-	once	TRBJ2-5	TRBV19	TGTGCCAGTAGTATCGCAGGCCTAGCCTTGGTATCGGGGGAGACCCAGTACTTC	CASSIAGLALVSGETQYF
12	TRBD1	-	TRBJ1-1	TRBV2	TGTGCCAGCAGTGGACAGGGCACTGAAGCTTTCTTT	CASSGQGTEAFF
14	-	many	TRBJ1-2	TRBV2	TGTGCCAGCAGTGTAGCAGGGGCCGTTTATGGCTACACCTTC	CASSVAGAVYGYTF
15	TRBD1	-	TRBJ1-2	TRBV25-1	TGTGCCAGCAGTGAAGGAGGGACAGGACTCTATGGCTACACCTTC	CASSEGGTGLYGYTF
13	-	-	TRBJ2-1	TRBV5-1	TGCGCCAGCAGCTTTCGACCGGGTAATGAGCAGTTCTTC	CASSFRPGNEQFF
14	TRBD1	-	TRBJ2-7	TRBV6-6	TGTGCCAGCAGAGCGACAGGGTCTAGGTACGAGCAGTACTTC	CASRATGSRYEQYF
18	-	few	TRBJ1-2	TRBV2	TGTGCCAGCAATAAACCGAGGGCAGGGGCGACCCTAAACTATGGCTACACCTTC	CASNKPRAGATLNYGYTF
14	TRBD1	-	TRBJ1-2	TRBV9	TGTGCCAGCAGCAGACAGGGGAATATTATCGGCTACACCTTC	CASSRQGNIIGYTF
18	-	-	TRBJ2-2	TRBV5-4	TGTGCCAGCAGCCGTTCAGGAGGGGGCGAAGTTATTACCGGGGAGCTGTTTTTT	CASSRSGGGEVITGELFF
14	TRBD1	-	TRBJ2-4	TRBV18	TGTGCCAGCTCCCCCGGACAGGGGAAAAACATTCAGTACTTC	CASSPGQGKNIQYF
15	-	-	TRBJ2-7	TRBV6-5	TGTGCCAGCAGTCTCAGTAGTGACGGAGCCTACGAGCAGTACTTC	CASSLSSDGAYEQYF
15	-	-	TRBJ2-1	TRBV2	TGTGCCAGCAGTGGACAGGCCTTAGTCTACAATGAGCAGTTCTTC	CASSGQALVYNEQFF
15	TRBD1	few	TRBJ2-7	TRBV4-1	TGCGCCAGCAGCCAAGAGGTGGGGTGGGCAGGGGGCCAATACTTC	CASSQEVGWAGGQYF
12	-	-	TRBJ2-7	TRBV5-6	TGTGCCAGCAGCTCCGGACTGGGGGAGCAGTACTTC	CASSSGLGEQYF
14	-	-	TRBJ1-1	TRBV7-3	TGTGCCAGCAGCTTCCAGGGCCCTGGCACTGAAGCTTTCTTT	CASSFQGPGTEAFF
11	-	-	TRBJ1-2	TRBV29-1	TGCAAAGCCGACAGGAGCTATGGCTACACCTTC	CKADRSYGYTF
15	-	few	TRBJ2-2	TRBV7-2	TGTGCCAGCAGCTTAGCGCGGGGGAACACCGGGGAGCTGTTTTTT	CASSLARGNTGELFF
13	-	-	TRBJ1-2	TRBV30	TGTGCCTGGAACGGACAAGCCAACTATGGCTACACCTTC	CAWNGQANYGYTF
15	TRBD1	-	TRBJ1-2	TRBV6-5	TGTGCCAGCAGTTACCGCGACAGGGGGCAAGTCGGCTACACCTTC	CASSYRDRGQVGYTF
13	-	once	TRBJ1-2	TRBV3-1/TRBV3-2	TGTGCCAGCAGCCAAACCCCAGGGGTTGGCTACACCTTC	CASSQTPGVGYTF
13	TRBD1	once	TRBJ2-7	TRBV28	TGTGCCAGCAGCCGACAGGGTGTAAGGGAGCAGTACTTC	CASSRQGVREQYF
14	-	-	TRBJ2-3	TRBV2	TGTGCCACCCTGACTCTAGCAAGCACAGATACGCAGTATTTT	CATLTLASTDTQYF
16	TRBD2	-	TRBJ2-1	TRBV15	TGTGCCACCAGCAGAGATGGTTTAGCGGGAGACAATGAGCAGTTCTTC	CATSRDGLAGDNEQFF
18	-	few	TRBJ1-3	TRBV7-9	TGTGCCAGCAGCTTGTCCCCGAACCAGGTCAGAAAAGGAAACACCATATATTTT	CASSLSPNQVRKGNTIYF
13	-	-	TRBJ2-3	TRBV6-5	TGTGCCAGCAGTTACGGGAGGACAGATACGCAGTATTTT	CASSYGRTDTQYF
15	-	few	TRBJ2-3	TRBV6-1	TGTGCCAGCAGTGAAGATCCCGACTTGAGAGATACGCAGTATTTT	CASSEDPDLRDTQYF
14	TRBD1	-	TRBJ1-4	TRBV7-9	TGTGCCAGCAGCTCGGGACAGACTAATGAAAAACTGTTTTTT	CASSSGQTNEKLFF